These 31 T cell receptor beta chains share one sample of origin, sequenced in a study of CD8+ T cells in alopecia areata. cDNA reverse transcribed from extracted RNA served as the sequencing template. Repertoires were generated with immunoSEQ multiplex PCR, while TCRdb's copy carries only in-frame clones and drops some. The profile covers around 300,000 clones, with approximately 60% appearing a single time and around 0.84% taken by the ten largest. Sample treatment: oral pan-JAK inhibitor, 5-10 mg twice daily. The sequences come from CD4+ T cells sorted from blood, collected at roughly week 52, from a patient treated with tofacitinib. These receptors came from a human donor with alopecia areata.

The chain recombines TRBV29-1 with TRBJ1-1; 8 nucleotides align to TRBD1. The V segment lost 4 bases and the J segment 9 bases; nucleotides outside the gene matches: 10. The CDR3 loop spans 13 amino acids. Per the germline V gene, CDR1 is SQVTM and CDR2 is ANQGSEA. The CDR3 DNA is TGCAGCGTTGGGACAGGGCCTACTAGAAAAGCTTTCTTT. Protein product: CSVGTGPTRKAFF. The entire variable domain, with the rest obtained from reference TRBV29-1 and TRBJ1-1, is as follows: SAVISQKPSRDICQRGTSLTIQCQVDSQVTMMFWYRQQPGQSLTLIATANQGSEATYESGFVIDKFPISRPNLTFSTLTVSNMSPEDSSIYLCSVGTGPTRKAFFGQGTRLTVV.

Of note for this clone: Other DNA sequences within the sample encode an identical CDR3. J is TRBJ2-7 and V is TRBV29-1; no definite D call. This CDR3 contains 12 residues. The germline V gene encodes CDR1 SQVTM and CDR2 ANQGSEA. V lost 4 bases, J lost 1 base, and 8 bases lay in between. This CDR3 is CSVGAGSYEQYF. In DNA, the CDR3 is TGCAGCGTTGGGGCAGGTTCCTACGAGCAGTACTTC.

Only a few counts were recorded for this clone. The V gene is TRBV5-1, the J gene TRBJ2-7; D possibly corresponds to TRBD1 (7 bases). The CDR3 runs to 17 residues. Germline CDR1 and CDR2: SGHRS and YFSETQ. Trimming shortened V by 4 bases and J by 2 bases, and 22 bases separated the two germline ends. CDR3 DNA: TGCGCCAGCAGCCCATTGGGGGGCAGGGGGTATGCCTACGAGCAGTACTTC. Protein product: CASSPLGGRGYAYEQYF.

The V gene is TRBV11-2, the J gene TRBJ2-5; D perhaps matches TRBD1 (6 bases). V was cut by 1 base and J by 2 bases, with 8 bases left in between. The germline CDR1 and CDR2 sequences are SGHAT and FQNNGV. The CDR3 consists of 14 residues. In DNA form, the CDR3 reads TGTGCCAGCAGCTTAGGGACAGTGCAAGAGACCCAGTACTTC. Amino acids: CASSLGTVQETQYF.

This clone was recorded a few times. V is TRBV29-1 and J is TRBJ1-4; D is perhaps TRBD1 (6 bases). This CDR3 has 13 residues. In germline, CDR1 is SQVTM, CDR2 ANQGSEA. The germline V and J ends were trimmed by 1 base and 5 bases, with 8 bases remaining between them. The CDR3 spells CSVEGTENEKLFF. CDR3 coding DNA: TGCAGCGTTGAAGGGACAGAGAATGAAAAACTGTTTTTT.

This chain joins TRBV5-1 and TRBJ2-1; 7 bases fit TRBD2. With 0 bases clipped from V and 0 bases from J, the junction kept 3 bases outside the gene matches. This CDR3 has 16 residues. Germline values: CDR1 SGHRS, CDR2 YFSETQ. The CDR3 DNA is TGCGCCAGCAGCTTGGGCGGGGGTAGCTCCTACAATGAGCAGTTCTTC. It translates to CASSLGGGSSYNEQFF.

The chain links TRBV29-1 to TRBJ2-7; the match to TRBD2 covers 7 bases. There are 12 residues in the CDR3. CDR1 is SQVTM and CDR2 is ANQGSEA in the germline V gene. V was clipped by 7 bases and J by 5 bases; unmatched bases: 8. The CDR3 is CSATRGNDEQYF. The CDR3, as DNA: TGCAGCGCCACGCGGGGGAACGACGAGCAGTACTTC.

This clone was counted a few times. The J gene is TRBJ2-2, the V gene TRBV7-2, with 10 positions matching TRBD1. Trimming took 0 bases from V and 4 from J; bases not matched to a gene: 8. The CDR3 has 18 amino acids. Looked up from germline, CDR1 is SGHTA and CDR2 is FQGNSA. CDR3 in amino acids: CASSLAPAGTGVTGELFF. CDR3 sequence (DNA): TGTGCCAGCAGCTTAGCGCCGGCCGGGACAGGGGTCACCGGGGAGCTGTTTTTT.

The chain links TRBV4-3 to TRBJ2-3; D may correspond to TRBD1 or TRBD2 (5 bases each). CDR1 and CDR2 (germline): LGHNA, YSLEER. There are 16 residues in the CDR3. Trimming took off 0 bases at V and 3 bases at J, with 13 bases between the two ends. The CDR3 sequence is CASSQDKEWGTDTQYF. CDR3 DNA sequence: TGCGCCAGCAGCCAAGATAAGGAGTGGGGGACAGATACGCAGTATTTT.

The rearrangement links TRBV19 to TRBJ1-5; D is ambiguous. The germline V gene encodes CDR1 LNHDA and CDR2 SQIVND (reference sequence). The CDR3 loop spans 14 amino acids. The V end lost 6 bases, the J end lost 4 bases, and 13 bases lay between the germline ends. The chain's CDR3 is CASRLDPGNQPQHF. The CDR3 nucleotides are TGTGCCAGTAGACTGGACCCGGGGAATCAGCCCCAGCATTTT.

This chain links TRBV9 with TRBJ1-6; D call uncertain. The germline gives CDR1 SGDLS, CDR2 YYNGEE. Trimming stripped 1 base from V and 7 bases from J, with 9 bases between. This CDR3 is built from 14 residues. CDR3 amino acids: CASSVSRGNSPLHF. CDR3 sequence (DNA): TGTGCCAGCAGCGTATCGAGAGGGAATTCACCCCTCCACTTT.

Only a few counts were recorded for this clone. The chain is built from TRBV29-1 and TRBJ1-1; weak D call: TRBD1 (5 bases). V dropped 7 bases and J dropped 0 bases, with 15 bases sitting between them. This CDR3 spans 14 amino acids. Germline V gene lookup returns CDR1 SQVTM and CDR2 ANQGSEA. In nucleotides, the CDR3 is TGCAGCGGATTGGGGGGGTCAATGAACACTGAAGCTTTCTTT. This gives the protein CSGLGGSMNTEAFF.

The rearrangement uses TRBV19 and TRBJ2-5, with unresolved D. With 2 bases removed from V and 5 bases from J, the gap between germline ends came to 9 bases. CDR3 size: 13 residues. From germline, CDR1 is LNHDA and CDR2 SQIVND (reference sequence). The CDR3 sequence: CASSITNGETQYF. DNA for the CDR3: TGTGCCAGTAGTATAACGAACGGGGAGACCCAGTACTTC.

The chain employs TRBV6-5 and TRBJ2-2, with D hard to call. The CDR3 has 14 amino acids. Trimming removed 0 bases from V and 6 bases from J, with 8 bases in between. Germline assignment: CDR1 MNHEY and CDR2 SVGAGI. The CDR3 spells CASSYSQGPGELFF. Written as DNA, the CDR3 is TGTGCCAGCAGTTACTCCCAAGGTCCCGGGGAGCTGTTTTTT.

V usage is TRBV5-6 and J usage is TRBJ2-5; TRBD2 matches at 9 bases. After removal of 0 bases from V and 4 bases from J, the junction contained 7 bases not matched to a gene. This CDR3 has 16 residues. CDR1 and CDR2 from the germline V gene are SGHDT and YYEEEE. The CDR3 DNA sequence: TGTGCCAGCAGCTTGGTTGCAGCGGGGGGACTAGAGACCCAGTACTTC. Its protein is CASSLVAAGGLETQYF.

Here the CDR3 DNA reads TGTGCCATCAGTGGGGAGGAGCTGGGGGCCCAGTACTTC. Its protein is CAISGEELGAQYF. The V call is TRBV10-3, the J call TRBJ2-5, with D possibly TRBD2 on 6 matching bases. Trimming took off 4 bases at V and 9 bases at J, with 15 bases between the two ends. The CDR3 length is 13 residues. The germline CDR1 and CDR2 sequences are ENHRY and SYGVKD.

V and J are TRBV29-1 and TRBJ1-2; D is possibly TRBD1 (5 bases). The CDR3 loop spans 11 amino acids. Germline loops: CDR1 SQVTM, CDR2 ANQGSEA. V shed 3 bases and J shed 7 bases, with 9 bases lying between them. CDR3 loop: CSVDRASGYTF. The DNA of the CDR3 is TGCAGCGTTGACAGGGCCTCTGGCTACACCTTC.

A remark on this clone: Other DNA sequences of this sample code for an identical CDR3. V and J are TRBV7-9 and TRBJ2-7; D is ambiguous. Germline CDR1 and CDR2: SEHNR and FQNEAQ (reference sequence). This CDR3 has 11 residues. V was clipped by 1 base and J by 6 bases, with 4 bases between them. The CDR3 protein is CASSLGVEQYF. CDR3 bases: TGTGCCAGCAGCTTAGGAGTCGAGCAGTACTTC.

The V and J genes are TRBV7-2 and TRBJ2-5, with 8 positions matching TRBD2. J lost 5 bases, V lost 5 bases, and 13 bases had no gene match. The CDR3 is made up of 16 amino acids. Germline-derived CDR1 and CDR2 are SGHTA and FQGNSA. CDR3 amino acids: CASSPRLGGAVETQYF. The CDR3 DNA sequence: TGTGCCAGCAGCCCCCGTCTCGGGGGGGCTGTGGAGACCCAGTACTTC.

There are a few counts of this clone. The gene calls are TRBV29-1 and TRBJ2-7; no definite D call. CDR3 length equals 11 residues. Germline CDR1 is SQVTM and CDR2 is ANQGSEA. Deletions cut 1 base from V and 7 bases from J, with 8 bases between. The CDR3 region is CSVEVGKEQYF. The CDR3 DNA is TGCAGCGTTGAAGTAGGGAAGGAGCAGTACTTC.

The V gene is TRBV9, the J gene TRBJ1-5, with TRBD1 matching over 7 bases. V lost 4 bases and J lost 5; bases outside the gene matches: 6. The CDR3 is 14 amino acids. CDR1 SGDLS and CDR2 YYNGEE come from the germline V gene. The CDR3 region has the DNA TGTGCCAGCAGCAGACAGGGTTTTGATCAGCCCCAGCATTTT. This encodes CASSRQGFDQPQHF.

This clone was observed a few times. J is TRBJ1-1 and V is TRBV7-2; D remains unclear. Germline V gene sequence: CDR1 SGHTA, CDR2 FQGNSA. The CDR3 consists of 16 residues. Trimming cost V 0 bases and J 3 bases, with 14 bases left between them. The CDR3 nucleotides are TGTGCCAGCAGCTTAGCATTCCAGGACGGGGACACTGAAGCTTTCTTT. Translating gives CASSLAFQDGDTEAFF.

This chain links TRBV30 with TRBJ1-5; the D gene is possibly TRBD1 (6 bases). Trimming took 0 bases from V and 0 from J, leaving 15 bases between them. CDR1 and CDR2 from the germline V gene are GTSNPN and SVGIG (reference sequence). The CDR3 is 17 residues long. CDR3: CAWSVPDSLYSNQPQHF. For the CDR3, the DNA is TGTGCCTGGAGTGTACCGGACAGCCTCTATAGCAATCAGCCCCAGCATTTT.

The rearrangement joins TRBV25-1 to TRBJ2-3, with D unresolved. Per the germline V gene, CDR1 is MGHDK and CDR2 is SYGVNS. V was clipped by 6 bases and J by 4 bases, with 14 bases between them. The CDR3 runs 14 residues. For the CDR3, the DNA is TGTGCCAGCAGCTCGGTCCTCCCCCCAGATACGCAGTATTTT. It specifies CASSSVLPPDTQYF. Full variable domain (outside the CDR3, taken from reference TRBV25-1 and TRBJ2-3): EADIYQTPRYLVIGTGKKITLECSQTMGHDKMYWYQQDPGMELHLIHYSYGVNSTEKGDLSSESTVSRIRTEHFPLTLESARPSHTSQYLCASSSVLPPDTQYFGPGTRLTVL.

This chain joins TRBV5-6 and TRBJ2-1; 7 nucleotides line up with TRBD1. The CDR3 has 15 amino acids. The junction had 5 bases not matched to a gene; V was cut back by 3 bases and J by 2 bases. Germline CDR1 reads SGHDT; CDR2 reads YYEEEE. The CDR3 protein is CASSYDRVAYNEQFF. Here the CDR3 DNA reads TGTGCCAGCAGCTATGACAGGGTGGCCTACAATGAGCAGTTCTTC.

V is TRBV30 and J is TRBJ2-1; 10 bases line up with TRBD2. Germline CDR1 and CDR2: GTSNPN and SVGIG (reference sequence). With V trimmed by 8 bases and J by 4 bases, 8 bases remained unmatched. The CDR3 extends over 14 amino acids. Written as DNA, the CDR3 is TGTGCCGGGTTAGCGGGGGGCCCGTACAATGAGCAGTTCTTC. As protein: CAGLAGGPYNEQFF.

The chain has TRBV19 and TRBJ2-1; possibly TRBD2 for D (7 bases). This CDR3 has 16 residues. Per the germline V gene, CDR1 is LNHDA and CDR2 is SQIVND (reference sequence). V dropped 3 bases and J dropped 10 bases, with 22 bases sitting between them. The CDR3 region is CASSMNTPSGGGEQFF. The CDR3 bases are TGTGCCAGTAGTATGAATACCCCGTCGGGGGGCGGGGAGCAGTTCTTC.

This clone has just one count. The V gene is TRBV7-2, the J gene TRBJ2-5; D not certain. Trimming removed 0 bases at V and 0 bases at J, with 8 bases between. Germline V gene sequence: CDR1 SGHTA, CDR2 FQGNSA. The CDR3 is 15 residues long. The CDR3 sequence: CASSLAGWYQETQYF. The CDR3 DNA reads TGTGCCAGCAGCTTAGCGGGTTGGTACCAAGAGACCCAGTACTTC. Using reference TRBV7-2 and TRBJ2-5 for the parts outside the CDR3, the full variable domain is GAGVSQSPSNKVTEKGKDVELRCDPISGHTALYWYRQSLGQGLEFLIYFQGNSAPDKSGLPSDRFSAERTGGSVSTLTIQRTQQEDSAVYLCASSLAGWYQETQYFGPGTRLLVL.

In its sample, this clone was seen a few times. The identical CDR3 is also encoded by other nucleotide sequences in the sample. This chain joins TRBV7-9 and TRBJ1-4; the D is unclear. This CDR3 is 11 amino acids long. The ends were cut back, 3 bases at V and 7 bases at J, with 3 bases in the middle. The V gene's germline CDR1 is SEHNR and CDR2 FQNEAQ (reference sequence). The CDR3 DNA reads TGTGCCAGCAGCTTCGGTGAAAAACTGTTTTTT. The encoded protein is CASSFGEKLFF.

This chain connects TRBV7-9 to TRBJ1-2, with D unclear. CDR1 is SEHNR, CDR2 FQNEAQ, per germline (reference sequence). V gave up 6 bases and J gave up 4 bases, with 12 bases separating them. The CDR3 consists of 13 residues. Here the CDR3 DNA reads TGTGCCAGCAGGAGGGCACAGACCTATGGCTACACCTTC. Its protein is CASRRAQTYGYTF.

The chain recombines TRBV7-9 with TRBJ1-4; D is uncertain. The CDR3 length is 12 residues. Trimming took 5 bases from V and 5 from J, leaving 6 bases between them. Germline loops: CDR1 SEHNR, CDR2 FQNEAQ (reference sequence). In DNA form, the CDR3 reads TGTGCCAGCAGCAAACTCAATGAAAAACTGTTTTTT. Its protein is CASSKLNEKLFF.